The 10 T cell receptor beta chains below all came from one sample that was sequenced in a study of T cell changes during pregnancy in multiple sclerosis (dated by TCRdb to the late 2010s). Receptor libraries were prepared by the immunoSEQ multiplex PCR assay. Here the immuneACCESS table is served through TCRdb, limited to in-frame sequences with V and J called. Missing clones are a known gap in these copies; in checked studies unresolved V genes cover under half, and the rest lacks a known reason. Here the sample has tens of thousands of clones; about nine tenths occur a single time. The ten largest clones capture around 9.5% of the sample. The sequences come from peripheral blood, collected after pregnancy. Source of these receptors: a female donor in good health, enrolled as a control in a pregnancy study.

The rearrangement joins TRBV5-8 to TRBJ2-7, with D maybe TRBD2 (6 bases). Germline V CDR1 and CDR2: SGHTS, YDEGEE. The CDR3 contains 14 residues. V gave up 4 bases and J gave up 3 bases, with 14 bases separating them. CDR3 nucleotides: TGTGCCAGCAGCGGGGGGACGGGAATCTACGAGCAGTACTTC. The encoded protein is CASSGGTGIYEQYF. Full variable domain (missing parts from reference TRBV5-8 and TRBJ2-7): EAGVTQSPTHLIKTRGQQATLRCSPISGHTSVYWYQQALGLGLQFLLWYDEGEERNRGNFPPRFSGRQFPNYSSELNVNALELEDSALYLCASSGGTGIYEQYFGPGTRLTVT.

The chain uses TRBV5-1 and TRBJ2-7; 7 positions match TRBD1. J gave up 4 bases and V 0 bases, and 4 bases lay outside the gene matches. The CDR3 loop spans 14 amino acids. CDR1 is SGHRS, CDR2 YFSETQ, per germline. The CDR3 loop is CASSLAGDSYEQYF. CDR3 nucleotide sequence: TGCGCCAGCAGCTTGGCCGGGGACAGTTACGAGCAGTACTTC.

The genes are TRBV6-4 and TRBJ1-2; D possibly corresponds to TRBD1 (5 bases). The CDR3 consists of 13 residues. Trimming stripped 3 bases from V and 5 bases from J, with 10 bases between. Looked up from germline, CDR1 is MRHNA and CDR2 is SNTAGT. The CDR3 sequence is CASSESGTYGYTF. The CDR3 DNA sequence: TGTGCCAGCAGTGAATCCGGGACTTATGGCTACACCTTC.

The chain is built from TRBV5-5 and TRBJ2-7; tentative D call: TRBD1 (6 bases). This CDR3 spans 14 amino acids. V lost 2 bases to trimming and J lost 3 bases, with 12 bases between them. Germline CDR1 and CDR2: SGHKS and YYEKEE (reference sequence). The CDR3 DNA follows: TGTGCCAGCAGCTTTGGACAGAGAATCTACGAGCAGTACTTC. This translates into CASSFGQRIYEQYF.

The chain carries TRBV10-3 and TRBJ2-7, with D tentatively TRBD2 (6 bases). This CDR3 comprises 13 residues. CDR1 is ENHRY, CDR2 SYGVKD, per germline. V was pared by 2 bases and J by 7 bases, with 12 bases between. In DNA, the CDR3 is TGTGCCATCAGTGAGATGGTCGCGGGGGAGCAGTACTTC. This encodes CAISEMVAGEQYF.

This chain connects TRBV5-6 to TRBJ2-3, with D unclear. V shed 4 bases and J shed 2 bases, with 14 bases lying between them. The CDR3 is 15 amino acids. Germline V gene sequence: CDR1 SGHDT, CDR2 YYEEEE. The CDR3 DNA sequence: TGTGCCAGCAGCCCGAGGAGCCAGAACACAGATACGCAGTATTTT. Translation: CASSPRSQNTDTQYF.

This chain uses TRBV11-2 with TRBJ2-7; D is ambiguous. The CDR3 contains 14 residues. Trimming took off 5 bases at V and 5 bases at J, with 16 bases between the two ends. Germline CDR1 and CDR2: SGHAT and FQNNGV. Here the CDR3 DNA reads TGTGCCAGCAGCAACGTAAGCCCTACGGACGAGCAGTACTTC. This gives the protein CASSNVSPTDEQYF. The variable domain in full, with the rest retrieved from reference TRBV11-2 and TRBJ2-7, is EAGVAQSPRYKIIEKRQSVAFWCNPISGHATLYWYQQILGQGPKLLIQFQNNGVVDDSQLPKDRFSAERLKGVDSTLKIQPAKLEDSAVYLCASSNVSPTDEQYFGPGTRLTVT.

The chain combines TRBV30 with TRBJ1-2; 7 bases map to TRBD1. Germline CDR1 is GTSNPN and CDR2 is SVGIG (reference sequence). J was trimmed by 6 bases and V by 8 bases; bases with no gene match: 12. The CDR3 covers 13 residues. CDR3 in DNA: TGTGCCCTAACACGACAGGGCGGGGATGGCTACACCTTC. Amino acid sequence: CALTRQGGDGYTF.

The chain has TRBV6-1 and TRBJ1-2; possibly TRBD1 for D (5 bases). The germline V and J ends were trimmed by 6 bases and 7 bases, with 12 bases remaining between them. The CDR3 runs to 12 residues. The germline V gene has CDR1 MNHNS and CDR2 SASEGT. CDR3 amino acids: CASREGGAGYTF. CDR3 nucleotides: TGTGCCAGCAGAGAGGGAGGGGCTGGCTACACCTTC.

The chain combines TRBV15 with TRBJ2-5; TRBD1 agrees at 10 bases. Looked up from germline, CDR1 is LNHNV and CDR2 is YYDKDF (reference sequence). V was pared by 0 bases and J by 2 bases, with 6 bases of the junction left unmatched. The CDR3 runs to 17 residues. This chain's CDR3 is CATSRDPTGGLQETQYF. CDR3 coding DNA: TGTGCCACCAGCAGAGATCCGACAGGGGGCTTACAAGAGACCCAGTACTTC.